These 20 T cell receptor beta chains were sequenced from one sample in a study of CD8 T cells in Susac syndrome. Random hexamers were used to reverse transcribe about 0.5 to 1 ug of RNA. Via MiXCR, TCRdb re-called the immunoSEQ multiplex PCR reads, giving one row per CDR3 protein. The data show 180,000 or so distinct CDR3 sequences, around 96% seen once. Sequenced sample: CD4+ T cells from PBMCs. These receptors originate from a human donor in good health.

This chain connects TRBV20-1 to TRBJ1-1; 10 nucleotides line up with TRBD1. Germline trimming cut 6 bases from V and 7 bases from J; bases unmatched to any gene: 8. Germline CDR1 reads DFQATT; CDR2 reads SNEGSKA (reference sequence). The CDR3 has 13 residues. CDR3 sequence (DNA): TGCAGTGCCATCGACAGGGGGCTTGGTGAAGCTTTCTTT. Amino acid sequence: CSAIDRGLGEAFF.

The chain recombines TRBV7-9 with TRBJ1-1; D ambiguous. This CDR3 is built from 13 residues. V was pared by 1 base and J by 4 bases, with 7 bases between. CDR1 is SEHNR and CDR2 is FQNEAQ in the germline V gene (reference sequence). The CDR3 coding sequence is TGTGCCAGCAGCTTAGGCCCCTCCACTGAAGCTTTCTTT. Its translation: CASSLGPSTEAFF.

V and J are TRBV30 and TRBJ1-5, with TRBD1 matching over 11 bases. J lost 7 bases, V lost 4 bases, and 6 bases had no gene match. CDR1 is GTSNPN, CDR2 SVGIG, per germline (reference sequence). The CDR3 extends over 14 amino acids. In nucleotides, the CDR3 is TGTGCCTGGACCGGACAGGGGGCGGGCCAGCCCCAGCATTTT. As protein: CAWTGQGAGQPQHF.

The chain has TRBV14 and TRBJ2-1; D is undetermined. The V and J ends lost 1 base and 5 bases respectively, with 9 bases between them. This CDR3 comprises 14 residues. Germline CDR1 and CDR2: SGHDN and FVKESK. CDR3 sequence (DNA): TGTGCCAGCAGCCAAGTTCGGACCCACAATGAGCAGTTCTTC. This codes for CASSQVRTHNEQFF.

The chain employs TRBV5-1 and TRBJ2-2, with D perhaps TRBD1 or TRBD2 (5 bases each). This CDR3 has 15 residues. Trimming removed 5 bases from V and 4 bases from J, with 15 bases in between. Germline CDR1 is SGHRS and CDR2 is YFSETQ. The CDR3 nucleotides are TGCGCCAGCAGGTGGGACCCTGTGGGCACCGGGGAGCTGTTTTTT. This codes for CASRWDPVGTGELFF.

The rearrangement links TRBV2 to TRBJ2-1; the D gene is possibly TRBD2 (6 bases). Trimming stripped 2 bases from V and 9 bases from J, with 17 bases between. Looked up from germline, CDR1 is SNHLY and CDR2 is FYNNEI. The length of the CDR3 is 15 residues. The CDR3 sequence is CASSEFAGRRPEQFF. DNA of the CDR3: TGTGCCAGCAGTGAATTTGCGGGGCGCCGTCCTGAGCAGTTCTTC.

The V gene is TRBV20-1, the J gene TRBJ1-2; no clear D. Per germline, CDR1 DFQATT and CDR2 SNEGSKA (reference sequence). Trimming stripped 1 base from V and 7 bases from J, with 13 bases between. The length of the CDR3 is 13 residues. The CDR3 coding sequence is TGCAGTGCTAGAGGAACAGCTGCTAGTGGCTACACCTTC. Translated, it gives CSARGTAASGYTF.

The J gene is TRBJ1-1, the V gene TRBV30; D is undetermined. V shed 7 bases and J shed 4 bases, with 10 bases lying between them. The CDR3 length is 11 residues. CDR1 is GTSNPN and CDR2 is SVGIG in the germline V gene (reference sequence). The CDR3 sequence: CAFQKGTEAFF. The DNA for the CDR3 is TGTGCCTTTCAGAAGGGCACTGAAGCTTTCTTT.

The rearrangement uses TRBV4-3 and TRBJ2-1; D gene unclear. V lost 3 bases and J 9 bases, leaving 9 bases between the germline ends. Germline V gene lookup returns CDR1 LGHNA and CDR2 YSLEER. This CDR3 is 12 amino acids long. Written as DNA, the CDR3 is TGCGCCAGCAGCCATCAATCGACTGAGCAGTTCTTC. This codes for CASSHQSTEQFF.

The J gene is TRBJ1-5, the V gene TRBV7-8; no clear D gene. Trimming removed 0 bases from V and 7 bases from J, with 7 bases in between. The CDR3 is 13 residues long. Per germline, CDR1 SGHVS and CDR2 FQNEAQ. The CDR3 is CASSLALSQPQHF. CDR3 nucleotides: TGTGCCAGCAGCTTAGCGCTGTCGCAGCCCCAGCATTTT.

The chain carries TRBV5-4 and TRBJ2-4, with D perhaps given as TRBD1 or TRBD2 (6 bases each). This CDR3 is built from 15 residues. Trimming stripped 3 bases from V and 3 bases from J, with 13 bases between. The germline gives CDR1 SGHNT, CDR2 YYREEE (reference sequence). The CDR3 spells CASSWGAGDKNIQYF. CDR3 nucleotide sequence: TGTGCCAGCAGCTGGGGGGCCGGAGACAAAAACATTCAGTACTTC.

Written as DNA, the CDR3 is TGTGCCAGCAGTACCCGACAGCCTGGATCCTACAATGAGCAGTTCTTC. It is translated as CASSTRQPGSYNEQFF. The chain employs TRBV6-2 or TRBV6-3 and TRBJ2-1; possibly TRBD1 for D (5 bases). Germline assignment: CDR1 MNHEY and CDR2 SVGEGT. The V gene lost 5 bases and the J gene lost 1 base, with 15 bases spanning the gap. The CDR3 length is 16 residues.

The chain joins TRBV4-3 to TRBJ2-5; TRBD2 matches at 7 bases. Trimming took 0 bases from V and 2 from J; bases not matched to a gene: 3. Per the germline V gene, CDR1 is LGHNA and CDR2 is YSLEER. The CDR3 consists of 15 residues. The CDR3 DNA sequence: TGCGCCAGCAGCCAAGACGGGCGGGGGCAAGAGACCCAGTACTTC. It codes for CASSQDGRGQETQYF.

This clonotype was seen a single time. The chain combines TRBV6-1 with TRBJ2-1, with TRBD2 matching 13 bases. V gave up 5 bases and J gave up 9 bases; unmatched junction bases: 13. The CDR3 is made up of 17 amino acids. Germline assignment: CDR1 MNHNS and CDR2 SASEGT. This CDR3 is CASSQGLAGSASGEQFF. CDR3 sequence (DNA): TGTGCCAGCAGTCAGGGACTAGCGGGGTCCGCCTCTGGTGAGCAGTTCTTC.

The chain is built from TRBV27 and TRBJ2-7; TRBD1 agrees at 10 bases. CDR1 and CDR2 from the germline V gene are MNHEY and SMNVEV (reference sequence). The CDR3 contains 15 residues. Unmatched junction bases numbered 5, after V lost 4 bases and J lost 2 bases. The CDR3 coding sequence is TGTGCCAGCAGTTCAAGGGACAGGGGCACCTACGAGCAGTACTTC. Translation gives CASSSRDRGTYEQYF.

This clonotype was detected a few times. The chain employs TRBV7-2 and TRBJ2-1, with 10 bases lining up with TRBD1. The V and J ends lost 8 bases and 1 base, in that order; junction bases with no gene match: 5. This CDR3 region has 15 residues. Looked up from germline, CDR1 is SGHTA and CDR2 is FQGNSA. This CDR3 reads CASVPGQGSYNEQFF. The CDR3 DNA reads TGTGCCAGCGTTCCGGGACAGGGGTCCTACAATGAGCAGTTCTTC.

The CDR3 spells CASSAGHGYTF. The CDR3, as DNA: TGTGCCAGCAGCGCAGGGCATGGCTACACCTTC. This chain links TRBV3-1 with TRBJ1-2; perhaps TRBD1 as D (5 bases). CDR3 length: 11 residues. CDR1 and CDR2 (germline): LGHDT, YNNKEL (reference sequence). V dropped 5 bases and J dropped 6 bases, with 7 bases sitting between them. The entire variable domain, with the rest obtained from reference TRBV3-1 and TRBJ1-2, is as follows: DTAVSQTPKYLVTQMGNDKSIKCEQNLGHDTMYWYKQDSKKFLKIMFSYNNKELIINETVPNRFSPKSPDKAHLNLHINSLELGDSAVYFCASSAGHGYTFGSGTRLTVV.

The rearrangement links TRBV29-1 to TRBJ2-5, with D unclear. From germline, CDR1 is SQVTM and CDR2 ANQGSEA. The CDR3 is made up of 13 amino acids. Trimming pared 3 bases from V and 5 bases from J, leaving 13 bases between. CDR3 bases: TGCAGCGTTGATTCCGGCCCTAGGGAGACCCAGTACTTC. This sequence encodes CSVDSGPRETQYF.

This chain joins TRBV18 and TRBJ2-3; 7 positions match TRBD1. The CDR3 is made up of 15 amino acids. V shed 6 bases, J shed 3 bases, and the junction held 9 bases outside the gene matches. The germline V gene encodes CDR1 KGHSH and CDR2 LQKENI. The DNA of the CDR3 is TGTGCCAGCTCCTACGGACAGGCGCGAACAGATACGCAGTATTTT. This codes for CASSYGQARTDTQYF.

The rearrangement links TRBV6-2 or TRBV6-3 to TRBJ2-3; D not certain. The ends were cut back, 2 bases at V and 7 bases at J, with 7 bases in the middle. The germline gives CDR1 MNHEY, CDR2 SVGEGT. This CDR3 is built from 12 residues. The CDR3 nucleotides read TGTGCCAGCAGTTACAGGGTGAATACGCAGTATTTT. As protein: CASSYRVNTQYF.